The 27 T cell receptor beta chains below come from one sample, sequenced in a study of T cells after yellow fever vaccination (dated by TCRdb to the late 2010s). Interpreted using the paper, the treatment or condition label stands for: live attenuated yellow fever vaccine strain. The library was prepared using 5' RACE. Sequencing instrument: Illumina NovaSeq 6000. In-frame beta chains were kept once TCRdb had trimmed the public reads at Q25 with fastp and called clones with MiXCR. Rows merge per CDR3 protein into single entries with the most common DNA and genes. This sample holds fewer than 500,000 distinct CDR3 sequences; approximately 18% were observed only once. The biggest ten clones account for around 17% of the sample. This specimen consisted of PBMCs, obtained before the yellow fever booster vaccination. Receptors were obtained from a young man who received the YFV17D yellow fever vaccine.

J is TRBJ2-7 and V is TRBV2; no definite D call. CDR1 SNHLY and CDR2 FYNNEI come from the germline V gene. V dropped 8 bases and J dropped 6 bases, with 17 bases sitting between them. The CDR3 has 13 residues. The CDR3 loop is CASGRSLLSEQYV. Here the CDR3 DNA reads TGTGCCAGCGGTCGGTCCCTATTGAGCGAGCAGTACGTC.

This clonotype was seen more than once but under ten times. The rearrangement links TRBV12-3 or TRBV12-4 to TRBJ2-1; 8 bases map to TRBD1. J gave up 4 bases and V 5 bases, and 7 bases lay outside the gene matches. This CDR3 has 15 residues. The CDR3 DNA reads as TGTGCCAGCAGTCAGGGGGCTAACGTTTACAATGAGCAGTTCTTC. Its translation is CASSQGANVYNEQFF.

This clonotype was counted a few times. The chain recombines TRBV20-1 with TRBJ1-2; possible D gene TRBD1, 6 bases. Deletions cut 5 bases from V and 3 bases from J, with 22 bases between. There are 16 residues in the CDR3. The V gene's germline CDR1 is DFQATT and CDR2 SNEGSKA (reference sequence). CDR3 nucleotides: TGCAGTGCTGCGACCGACAGGATCAAGGGGTACTATGGCTACACCTTC. Protein: CSAATDRIKGYYGYTF.

The J gene is TRBJ2-7, the V gene TRBV6-5; possibly TRBD1 or TRBD2 for D (5 bases each). The CDR3 is 14 residues long. Germline V gives CDR1 MNHEY, CDR2 SVGAGI. The V gene lost 2 bases and the J gene lost 4 bases, with 12 bases spanning the gap. The DNA for the CDR3 is TGTGCCAGCAGTTACGATGGGGGACCATACGAGCAGTACTTC. This translates into CASSYDGGPYEQYF.

The chain is built from TRBV4-3 and TRBJ2-1; 9 nucleotides line up with TRBD2. The CDR3 loop spans 17 amino acids. CDR1 is LGHNA and CDR2 is YSLEER in the germline V gene. The trim removed 0 bases at V and 8 bases at J, leaving 11 bases unmatched. The CDR3 DNA sequence: TGCGCCAGCAGCCAAGATCGCCGTGGCGGGGGGGCGCATGAGCAGTTCTTC. The encoded protein is CASSQDRRGGGAHEQFF.

This clonotype was detected only a few times. The chain joins TRBV18 to TRBJ1-1; possibly TRBD1 for D (5 bases). This CDR3 comprises 13 residues. Trimming cost V 6 bases and J 2 bases, with 10 bases left between them. The V gene's germline CDR1 is KGHSH and CDR2 LQKENI. The CDR3 DNA sequence: TGTGCCAGCTCCCAACAGGTAAACACTGAAGCTTTCTTT. Its translation: CASSQQVNTEAFF. Based on the CDR3 plus reference TRBV18 and TRBJ1-1, the full variable domain is NAGVMQNPRHLVRRRGQEARLRCSPMKGHSHVYWYRQLPEEGLKFMVYLQKENIIDESGMPKERFSAEFPKEGPSILRIQQVVRGDSAAYFCASSQQVNTEAFFGQGTRLTVV.

V is TRBV5-5 and J is TRBJ1-2, with TRBD1 matching 11 bases. The V and J ends lost 4 bases and 4 bases, in that order; junction bases with no gene match: 9. This CDR3 spans 16 amino acids. Per the germline V gene, CDR1 is SGHKS and CDR2 is YYEKEE (reference sequence). CDR3 DNA sequence: TGTGCCAGCAGCCGCGACGCAGGACAGGGGGCCTATGGCTACACCTTC. Translating it yields CASSRDAGQGAYGYTF.

The chain carries TRBV6-2 or TRBV6-3 and TRBJ1-2; D is unresolved. Germline-derived CDR1 and CDR2 are MNHEY and SVGEGT. V was trimmed by 7 bases and J by 4 bases, leaving 19 bases between them. There are 15 residues in the CDR3. For the CDR3, the DNA is TGTGCCAGCACCTCTTTCGGGCGGATAAGCTATGGCTACACCTTC. It is translated as CASTSFGRISYGYTF.

This clonotype was counted between two and nine times. The chain links TRBV15 to TRBJ2-7; perhaps D is TRBD1 or TRBD2 (5 bases each). This CDR3 spans 13 amino acids. Per germline, CDR1 LNHNV and CDR2 YYDKDF (reference sequence). Trimming took off 5 bases at V and 3 bases at J, with 11 bases between the two ends. The CDR3 loop is CATSRDAGYEQYF. The CDR3 nucleotides are TGTGCCACCAGCCGGGACGCCGGCTACGAGCAGTACTTC.

V usage is TRBV18 and J usage is TRBJ2-7; D uncertain. The germline V and J ends were trimmed by 6 bases and 2 bases, with 29 bases remaining between them. The CDR3 runs 19 residues. Per germline, CDR1 KGHSH and CDR2 LQKENI. DNA of the CDR3: TGTGCCAGCTCCCGAAACCTCTTGACACGAACTGAAGAACCCTACGAGCAGTACTTC. It is translated as CASSRNLLTRTEEPYEQYF.

The table lists this clonotype with a few counts. This chain links TRBV3-1 with TRBJ2-3; weak D call: TRBD2 (6 bases). Germline-derived CDR1 and CDR2 are LGHDT and YNNKEL (reference sequence). This CDR3 contains 17 residues. Trimming shortened V by 3 bases and J by 0 bases, and 16 bases separated the two germline ends. CDR3 amino acids: CASSQADFGGSTDTQYF. The DNA of the CDR3 is TGTGCCAGCAGCCAGGCCGATTTTGGGGGGAGCACAGATACGCAGTATTTT.

This clonotype was detected a few times. The V gene is TRBV4-3, the J gene TRBJ2-3; 10 bases align to TRBD2. J lost 3 bases, V lost 2 bases, and 2 bases had no gene match. Per the germline V gene, CDR1 is LGHNA and CDR2 is YSLEER. The CDR3 is 15 amino acids. CDR3 residues: CASSQLAGETDTQYF. CDR3 DNA: TGCGCCAGCAGCCAACTAGCGGGAGAAACAGATACGCAGTATTTT.

This clonotype was seen ten or more times. This rearrangement joins TRBV4-1 to TRBJ1-6; no clear D gene. V gave up 4 bases and J gave up 8 bases, with 12 bases separating them. Per germline, CDR1 MGHRA and CDR2 YSYEKL. The CDR3 is made up of 14 amino acids. DNA for the CDR3: TGCGCCAGCAGCCCAAGATCAGTGGATTCACCCCTCCACTTT. This translates into CASSPRSVDSPLHF.

This clonotype has a handful of counts. This chain links TRBV5-6 with TRBJ1-4; 8 bases are a match to TRBD1. Germline V gene data show CDR1 as SGHDT and CDR2 as YYEEEE. V was pared by 1 base and J by 4 bases, with 3 bases of the junction left unmatched. The CDR3 extends over 15 amino acids. CDR3: CASSLYTGGNEKLFF. In DNA, the CDR3 is TGTGCCAGCAGCTTGTATACAGGGGGTAATGAAAAACTGTTTTTT.

The table lists this clonotype with a few counts. The genes are TRBV9 and TRBJ2-1, with unresolved D. The CDR3 contains 16 residues. V lost 1 base, J lost 0 bases, and 11 bases lay in between. The germline gives CDR1 SGDLS, CDR2 YYNGEE. The CDR3 sequence is CASSVLAPGSYNEQFF. The DNA of the CDR3 is TGTGCCAGCAGCGTATTGGCTCCCGGCTCCTACAATGAGCAGTTCTTC.

There are a few counts of this clonotype. The V gene is TRBV7-9, the J gene TRBJ2-3; D may be TRBD1 (5 bases). V dropped 4 bases and J dropped 6 bases, with 23 bases sitting between them. From germline, CDR1 is SEHNR and CDR2 FQNEAQ (reference sequence). The CDR3 contains 17 residues. The CDR3 coding sequence is TGTGCCAGCAGCTCGCTGAGGACAACAGATACAACGGATACGCAGTATTTT. Its protein product is CASSSLRTTDTTDTQYF.

This clonotype was detected ten times or more. This rearrangement joins TRBV6-4 to TRBJ2-1; 9 bases match TRBD2. The V and J ends lost 0 bases and 10 bases, in that order; junction bases with no gene match: 7. Germline V gives CDR1 MRHNA, CDR2 SNTAGT. This CDR3 has 15 residues. CDR3 loop: CASSDSDSGGGEQFF. The DNA of the CDR3 is TGTGCCAGCAGTGACTCGGATAGCGGGGGTGGCGAGCAGTTCTTC.

At least ten counts were recorded for this clonotype. The chain links TRBV10-3 to TRBJ2-3, with 11 bases aligning to TRBD2. The J segment lost 3 bases and the V segment lost 4 bases, leaving 3 bases of the junction unmatched. The CDR3 totals 15 residues. Germline V gene sequence: CDR1 ENHRY, CDR2 SYGVKD. CDR3 DNA sequence: TGTGCCATCAGTGCGACTAGCGGGGTAACAGATACGCAGTATTTT. Its protein is CAISATSGVTDTQYF.

This clonotype was detected only a few times. The gene calls are TRBV6-2 or TRBV6-3 and TRBJ1-2; D remains unclear. Deletions cut 6 bases from V and 6 bases from J, with 17 bases between. Germline V gene data show CDR1 as MNHEY and CDR2 as SVGEGT. The CDR3 is 14 amino acids. CDR3 protein: CASRPDVWWDGYTF. CDR3 bases: TGTGCCAGCAGACCGGACGTCTGGTGGGATGGCTACACCTTC.

This clonotype was seen more than once but under ten times. The chain recombines TRBV4-3 with TRBJ2-3; 10 nucleotides line up with TRBD2. Germline loops: CDR1 LGHNA, CDR2 YSLEER. The junction had 5 bases not matched to a gene; V was cut back by 1 base and J by 4 bases. This CDR3 spans 16 amino acids. The CDR3 reads CASSQVMTSGSDTQYF. The CDR3 coding sequence is TGCGCCAGCAGCCAAGTGATGACTAGCGGGTCAGATACGCAGTATTTT.

In its sample, this clonotype was seen a few times. V usage is TRBV7-2 and J usage is TRBJ1-4; 7 positions agree with TRBD1. V lost 7 bases and J lost 10; bases outside the gene matches: 6. The germline CDR1 and CDR2 sequences are SGHTA and FQGNSA. This CDR3 comprises 12 residues. CDR3 in amino acids: CASTQGGVKLFF. In DNA, the CDR3 is TGTGCCAGCACCCAGGGGGGCGTAAAACTGTTTTTT.

In DNA form, the CDR3 reads TGCGCCAGCAGCCTCAGGACTGGGGCACCGAACACTGAAGCTTTCTTT. It translates to CASSLRTGAPNTEAFF. The V call is TRBV4-1, the J call TRBJ1-1; tentatively, D is TRBD1 (5 bases). The germline CDR1 and CDR2 sequences are MGHRA and YSYEKL. V lost 4 bases and J lost 1, with 16 bases in between. This CDR3 is built from 16 residues.

The chain links TRBV3-1 to TRBJ2-3; 13 positions agree with TRBD2. CDR1 is LGHDT and CDR2 is YNNKEL in the germline V gene (reference sequence). There are 18 residues in the CDR3. Trimming removed 0 bases from V and 5 bases from J; junction bases left unmatched: 8. The CDR3 DNA reads as TGTGCCAGCAGCCAAGATTCACTAGCGGGGGGGTTGAGAGATACGCAGTATTTT. This encodes CASSQDSLAGGLRDTQYF.

This clonotype turned up a few times. J is TRBJ2-1 and V is TRBV7-7, with 8 bases matching TRBD2. The germline V gene encodes CDR1 SSHAT and CDR2 FNYEAQ (reference sequence). V gave up 5 bases and J gave up 8 bases; unmatched junction bases: 11. CDR3 size: 15 residues. The CDR3 DNA reads as TGTGCCAGCAGCCCGCAGGGCGGGGGGCAGTATGAGCAGTTCTTC. Residues: CASSPQGGGQYEQFF.

The chain has TRBV15 and TRBJ2-1; weak D call: TRBD2 (5 bases). The germline V gene encodes CDR1 LNHNV and CDR2 YYDKDF (reference sequence). Between the trimmed V and J ends, which lost 6 bases and 11 bases, there was a span of 32 bases. This CDR3 has 18 residues. CDR3 in DNA: TGTGCCACCAGTTTTGATGGTTTACTCGCTAGCTCCTTAACTAAGCAGTTCTTC. It is translated as CATSFDGLLASSLTKQFF.

The rearrangement joins TRBV7-9 to TRBJ2-6, with D unclear. Germline CDR1 reads SEHNR; CDR2 reads FQNEAQ (reference sequence). CDR3 length: 19 amino acids. V lost 5 bases and J lost 0, with 20 bases in between. This chain's CDR3 is CASSRHISTRISGANVLTF. CDR3 sequence (DNA): TGTGCCAGCAGCCGCCACATATCGACTCGCATCTCTGGGGCCAACGTCCTGACTTTC.

This clonotype showed up just a few times. The chain couples TRBV12-3 or TRBV12-4 to TRBJ2-3, with D possibly matching TRBD2 (5 bases). Trimming cost V 3 bases and J 1 base, with 20 bases left between them. The length of the CDR3 is 18 residues. CDR3 protein: CASSFSGTTTGGTDTQYF. The CDR3 DNA reads TGTGCCAGCAGTTTTAGTGGAACGACGACCGGGGGCACAGATACGCAGTATTTT.